This T cell receptor beta chain comes out of a study of tumor-infiltrating lymphocytes in primary liver carcinoma. Study conclusions and caveats: For tumor-adjacent and tumor-blood pairs, overlap was less than that seen for tumor region pairs.

Starting material for RNA and DNA co-extraction consisted of about 17-32 mg of unsorted bulk tissue. Patients underwent resection of primary liver carcinoma. Patients had chronic HBV infection and were treatment-naive. Constant-region priming of roughly 490 ng total RNA yielded TCR beta cDNA. A slightly modified ARM-PCR protocol with three nested multiplex PCR rounds produced these TCR beta libraries. For around 10 cycles apiece, the opening two PCR rounds ran with TRBV1-TRBV30 forward primers and a C-beta reverse primer. TCRdb reanalysed the multiplex PCR reads using MiXCR and keeps one entry per CDR3 protein. In the table there are more than 75,000 distinct CDR3 sequences, around 70% of which are singletons. As for this clonotype: Its antigen remains unknown. A much larger clone is a single base away; this may be a read error.

Germline-derived CDR1 and CDR2 are SGHRS and YFSETQ. Trimming took 6 bases from V and 4 from J, leaving 19 bases between them. The CDR3 spans 15 residues. The sequence came from a middle-aged man with primary liver carcinoma and hepatitis B virus infection. The sequencing input was liver tumor tissue from sampling region 1. Subset defined: tumor region T1, superior pole. J is TRBJ1-2 and V is TRBV5-1; unclear D gene. The CDR3 DNA is TGCGCCAGCAACTCAACTATGGACGGCTTCTATGGCTACACCTTC. Translation gives CASNSTMDGFYGYTF. The entire variable domain, with the rest obtained from reference TRBV5-1 and TRBJ1-2, is as follows: KAGVTQTPRYLIKTRGQQVTLSCSPISGHRSVSWYQQTPGQGLQFLFEYFSETQRNKGNFPGRFSGRQFSNSRSEMNVSTLELGDSALYLCASNSTMDGFYGYTFGSGTRLTVV.